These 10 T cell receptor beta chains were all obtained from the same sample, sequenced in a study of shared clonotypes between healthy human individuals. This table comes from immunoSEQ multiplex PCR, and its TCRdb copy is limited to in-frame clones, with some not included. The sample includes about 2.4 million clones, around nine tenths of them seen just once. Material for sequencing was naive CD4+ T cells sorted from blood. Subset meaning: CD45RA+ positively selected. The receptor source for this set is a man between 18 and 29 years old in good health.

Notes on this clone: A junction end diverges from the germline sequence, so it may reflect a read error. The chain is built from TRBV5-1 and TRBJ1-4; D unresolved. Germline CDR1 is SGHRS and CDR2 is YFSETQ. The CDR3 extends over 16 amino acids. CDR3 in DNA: TGCGCCAGCAGGAGGTGGCAGCGACCCCTCCGTCCGGGCCTCCTCTTT. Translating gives CASRRWQRPLRPGLLF.

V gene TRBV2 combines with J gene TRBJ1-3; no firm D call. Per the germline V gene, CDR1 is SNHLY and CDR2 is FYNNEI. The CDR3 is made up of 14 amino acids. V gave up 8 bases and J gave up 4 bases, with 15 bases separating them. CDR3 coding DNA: TGTGCCAGCTCGTGGGCGGTGAGCGGAAACACCATATATTTT. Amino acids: CASSWAVSGNTIYF.

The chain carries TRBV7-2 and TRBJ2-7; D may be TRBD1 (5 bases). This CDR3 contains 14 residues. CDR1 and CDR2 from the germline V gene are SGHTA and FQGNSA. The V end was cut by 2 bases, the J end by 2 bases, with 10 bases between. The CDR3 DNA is TGTGCCAGCAGCTTAAGTAGACAGACCTACGAGCAGTACTTC. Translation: CASSLSRQTYEQYF.

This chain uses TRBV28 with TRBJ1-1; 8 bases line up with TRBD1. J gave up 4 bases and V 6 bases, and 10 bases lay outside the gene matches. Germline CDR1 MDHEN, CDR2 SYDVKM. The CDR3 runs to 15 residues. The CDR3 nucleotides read TGTGCCAGCAGGGGGACAGGTGGTGGATTCACTGAAGCTTTCTTT. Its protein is CASRGTGGGFTEAFF.

For the CDR3, the DNA is TGTGCCATCAGTGAGTCGGCAGGGACAGGGGCTAATGAAAAACTGTTTTTT. Translation: CAISESAGTGANEKLFF. The chain links TRBV10-3 to TRBJ1-4; 10 positions match TRBD1. J was trimmed by 3 bases and V by 0 bases; bases with no gene match: 4. The CDR3 runs to 17 residues. The germline V gene has CDR1 ENHRY and CDR2 SYGVKD.

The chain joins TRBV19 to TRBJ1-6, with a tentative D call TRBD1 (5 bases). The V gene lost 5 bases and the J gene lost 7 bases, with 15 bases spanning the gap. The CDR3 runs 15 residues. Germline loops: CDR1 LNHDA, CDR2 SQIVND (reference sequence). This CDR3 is CASSDGAVDNSPLHF. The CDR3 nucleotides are TGTGCCAGTAGTGATGGGGCGGTCGACAATTCACCCCTCCACTTT.

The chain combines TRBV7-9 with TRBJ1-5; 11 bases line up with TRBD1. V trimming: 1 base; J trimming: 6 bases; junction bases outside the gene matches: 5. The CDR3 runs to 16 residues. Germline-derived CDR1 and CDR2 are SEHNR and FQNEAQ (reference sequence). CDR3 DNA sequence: TGTGCCAGCAGCTTAGGTGGGACAGGGGGGGCTCAGCCCCAGCATTTT. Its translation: CASSLGGTGGAQPQHF.

CDR3 loop: CASSSSPDRNTGELFF. CDR3 DNA: TGTGCCAGCAGCTCCTCCCCGGACAGGAACACCGGGGAGCTGTTTTTT. The chain combines TRBV5-4 with TRBJ2-2; possibly TRBD1 for D (6 bases). The CDR3 runs 16 residues. Germline V gene sequence: CDR1 SGHNT, CDR2 YYREEE (reference sequence). Trimming took off 3 bases at V and 1 base at J, with 13 bases between the two ends.

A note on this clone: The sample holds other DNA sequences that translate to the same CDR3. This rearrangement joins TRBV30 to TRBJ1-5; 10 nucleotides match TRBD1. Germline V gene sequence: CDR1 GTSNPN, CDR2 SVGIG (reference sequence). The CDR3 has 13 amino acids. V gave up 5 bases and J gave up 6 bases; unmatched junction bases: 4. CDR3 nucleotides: TGTGCCTGGTCGGGACAGGGGAGTCAGCCCCAGCATTTT. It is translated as CAWSGQGSQPQHF.

The DNA of the CDR3 is TGTGCCAGCAGCTCCGACAGGGATGTCGAAAAACTGTTTTTT. It encodes CASSSDRDVEKLFF. The genes are TRBV5-4 and TRBJ1-4; TRBD1 agrees at 7 bases. This CDR3 contains 14 residues. The germline CDR1 and CDR2 sequences are SGHNT and YYREEE (reference sequence). V lost 3 bases, J lost 8 bases, and 7 bases stayed unmatched.